Below are 27 T cell receptor beta chains sequenced from a single sample in a study of T cell responses to AZD1222 COVID-19 vaccine. Assay used: immunoSEQ multiplex PCR; TCRdb lists only in-frame clones, some missing. The sample shows some 150,000 clones, around nine tenths of them seen only once. Material: peripheral blood, obtained on day 0 of AZD1222 vaccination. The receptors here all came from an adult in good health.

This clone was counted only a few times. The V and J genes are TRBV6-4 and TRBJ2-1; 8 bases are a match to TRBD2. This CDR3 is built from 16 residues. The V gene end was trimmed by 0 bases and the J gene end by 4 bases; junction bases not matched to a gene: 5. Germline V lookup: CDR1 MRHNA, CDR2 SNTAGT. CDR3 sequence: CASSDSSGSDYNEQFF. The CDR3 DNA reads TGTGCCAGCAGTGACTCGAGCGGGAGTGATTACAATGAGCAGTTCTTC.

The J gene is TRBJ2-7, the V gene TRBV4-2; D is unclear. With 2 bases removed from V and 1 base from J, the gap between germline ends came to 6 bases. This CDR3 has 13 residues. Germline-derived CDR1 and CDR2 are LGHNA and YNFKEQ. CDR3 in DNA: TGTGCCAGCAGCCAAATCAGTTCCTACGAGCAGTACTTC. It translates to CASSQISSYEQYF.

The V call is TRBV7-6, the J call TRBJ1-4; D is unresolved. This CDR3 is built from 15 residues. V was trimmed by 2 bases and J by 5 bases, leaving 12 bases between them. Germline V gives CDR1 SGHVS, CDR2 FNYEAQ. The DNA for the CDR3 is TGTGCCAGCAGCTTAAATCCTGGAGAGAATGAAAAACTGTTTTTT. It translates to CASSLNPGENEKLFF. Based on the CDR3 plus reference TRBV7-6 and TRBJ1-4, the full variable domain is GAGVSQSPRYKVTKRGQDVALRCDPISGHVSLYWYRQALGQGPEFLTYFNYEAQQDKSGLPNDRFSAERPEGSISTLTIQRTEQRDSAMYRCASSLNPGENEKLFFGSGTQLSVL.

The chain is built from TRBV3-1 (or the pseudogene TRBV3-2) and TRBJ1-1, with a weak D call TRBD1 (6 bases). The CDR3 has 14 residues. Trimming removed 5 bases from V and 1 base from J, with 11 bases in between. Germline CDR1 reads LGHDT; CDR2 reads YNNKEL (reference sequence). This chain's CDR3 is CASSKGHPNTEAFF. In nucleotides, the CDR3 is TGTGCCAGCAGCAAGGGACATCCGAACACTGAAGCTTTCTTT.

V is TRBV4-3 and J is TRBJ2-1; 10 nucleotides match TRBD2. V lost 0 bases to trimming and J lost 1 base; unmatched junction nucleotides: 3. From germline, CDR1 is LGHNA and CDR2 YSLEER. The CDR3 loop spans 17 amino acids. The CDR3 sequence is CASSQDAGLASYNEQFF. In nucleotides, the CDR3 is TGCGCCAGCAGCCAAGATGCGGGACTAGCGTCCTACAATGAGCAGTTCTTC.

The V and J genes are TRBV7-9 and TRBJ2-2; D is unresolved. The V end was cut by 5 bases, the J end by 7 bases, with 8 bases between. This CDR3 is 12 amino acids long. Germline loops: CDR1 SEHNR, CDR2 FQNEAQ (reference sequence). CDR3 residues: CASSPPNGELFF. Here the CDR3 DNA reads TGTGCCAGCAGCCCCCCGAACGGGGAGCTGTTTTTT.

The V call is TRBV7-2, the J call TRBJ2-3; D not certain. Germline assignment: CDR1 SGHTA and CDR2 FQGNSA. The CDR3 length is 13 residues. Trimming shortened V by 5 bases and J by 4 bases, and 10 bases separated the two germline ends. The CDR3 loop reads CASSLASSDTQYF. CDR3 coding DNA: TGTGCCAGCAGCCTCGCGTCCTCAGATACGCAGTATTTT.

V gene TRBV25-1 combines with J gene TRBJ1-1, with 7 bases lining up with TRBD1. CDR3 length: 17 residues. After removal of 3 bases from V and 0 bases from J, the junction contained 10 bases not matched to a gene. CDR1 and CDR2 from the germline V gene are MGHDK and SYGVNS. The CDR3 loop reads CASSDLGQNTLNTEAFF. The CDR3 DNA reads as TGTGCCAGCAGTGACCTGGGACAGAATACCCTGAACACTGAAGCTTTCTTT. The entire variable domain, with the rest obtained from reference TRBV25-1 and TRBJ1-1, is as follows: EADIYQTPRYLVIGTGKKITLECSQTMGHDKMYWYQQDPGMELHLIHYSYGVNSTEKGDLSSESTVSRIRTEHFPLTLESARPSHTSQYLCASSDLGQNTLNTEAFFGQGTRLTVV.

The gene calls are TRBV6-5 and TRBJ1-1, with TRBD1 matching over 10 bases. The CDR3 totals 15 residues. Germline V gives CDR1 MNHEY, CDR2 SVGAGI. J was trimmed by 6 bases and V by 6 bases; bases with no gene match: 10. The CDR3 DNA sequence: TGTGCCAGCAGAGACAGGGGACAGGGGACCCCTGAAGCTTTCTTT. This sequence encodes CASRDRGQGTPEAFF.

The table lists this clone with a count of one. The chain is built from TRBV15 and TRBJ1-3, with D perhaps TRBD1 (6 bases). Germline CDR1 reads LNHNV; CDR2 reads YYDKDF (reference sequence). V was shortened by 2 bases and J by 0 bases, with 20 bases between the two germline ends. The CDR3 is made up of 19 amino acids. CDR3 sequence: CATSRTRVGGGTSGNTIYF. The CDR3 DNA reads as TGTGCCACCAGCAGAACTCGCGTAGGAGGGGGGACCTCTGGAAACACCATATATTTT.

CDR3 sequence reads: CASSDEGGGNYGYTF. The CDR3 DNA follows: TGTGCCAGCAGTGATGAAGGGGGCGGTAACTATGGCTACACCTTC. This chain connects TRBV2 to TRBJ1-2; 7 bases fit TRBD1. The length of the CDR3 is 15 residues. Per the germline V gene, CDR1 is SNHLY and CDR2 is FYNNEI. Germline trimming cut 3 bases from V and 1 base from J; bases unmatched to any gene: 5.

The chain links TRBV6-2 or TRBV6-3 to TRBJ1-1, with D maybe TRBD1 (6 bases). The CDR3 covers 13 residues. Trimming cost V 4 bases and J 8 bases, with 14 bases left between them. The germline gives CDR1 MNHEY, CDR2 SVGEGT. CDR3 sequence reads: CASSWGGQKEAFF. The CDR3 coding sequence is TGTGCCAGCAGTTGGGGGGGGCAGAAGGAAGCTTTCTTT.

V and J are TRBV6-2 or TRBV6-3 and TRBJ2-2; TRBD1 matches at 10 bases. The germline CDR1 and CDR2 sequences are MNHEY and SVGEGT. J lost 4 bases, V lost 5 bases, and 4 bases had no gene match. The length of the CDR3 is 15 residues. In DNA, the CDR3 is TGTGCCAGCAGTAACGGACAGGGGGTCACCGGGGAGCTGTTTTTT. Translation gives CASSNGQGVTGELFF.

The V and J genes are TRBV4-3 and TRBJ1-1, with D hard to call. V dropped 2 bases and J dropped 3 bases, with 22 bases sitting between them. Germline V CDR1 and CDR2: LGHNA, YSLEER. This CDR3 is built from 18 residues. CDR3 protein: CASSQTFGGFGRDTEAFF. The CDR3 nucleotides read TGCGCCAGCAGCCAAACATTCGGAGGGTTTGGGAGGGACACTGAAGCTTTCTTT.

The V and J genes are TRBV5-1 and TRBJ2-1; 12 bases match TRBD2. The CDR3 runs 16 residues. Germline CDR1 SGHRS, CDR2 YFSETQ. The J segment lost 1 base and the V segment lost 3 bases, leaving 2 bases of the junction unmatched. For the CDR3, the DNA is TGCGCCAGCAGCTCGCTAGCGGGAGGGTCCTACAATGAGCAGTTCTTC. Its translation is CASSSLAGGSYNEQFF.

The V and J genes are TRBV7-9 and TRBJ1-2, with D tentatively TRBD1 (6 bases). CDR1 is SEHNR and CDR2 is FQNEAQ in the germline V gene (reference sequence). Between the trimmed V and J ends, which lost 6 bases and 0 bases, there was a span of 14 bases. The CDR3 has 15 residues. In nucleotides, the CDR3 is TGTGCCAGCAGTCAGGGGCCAGTGGCTAACTATGGCTACACCTTC. Protein product: CASSQGPVANYGYTF.

The genes are TRBV14 and TRBJ2-5; TRBD1 or TRBD2 may be the D gene (6 bases each). V lost 2 bases and J lost 7, with 14 bases in between. Germline loops: CDR1 SGHDN, CDR2 FVKESK. The CDR3 contains 14 residues. The CDR3 here is CASSQLGGTGTQYF. DNA for the CDR3: TGTGCCAGCAGCCAATTGGGGGGCACGGGGACCCAGTACTTC.

V usage is TRBV2 and J usage is TRBJ1-2; a possible D gene is TRBD1 (5 bases). This CDR3 spans 15 amino acids. CDR1 SNHLY and CDR2 FYNNEI come from the germline V gene. V lost 4 bases to trimming and J lost 2 bases, with 14 bases between them. The CDR3: CASSVNDRPNYGYTF. The CDR3 region has the DNA TGTGCCAGCAGTGTAAATGACAGACCGAACTATGGCTACACCTTC.

The chain employs TRBV9 and TRBJ2-1; D is ambiguous. Trimming took 4 bases from V and 4 from J, leaving 18 bases between them. CDR1 is SGDLS and CDR2 is YYNGEE in the germline V gene. The CDR3 totals 16 residues. The CDR3 coding sequence is TGTGCCAGCAGCCTTCCGGGCAGGAACTCTTACAATGAGCAGTTCTTC. This gives the protein CASSLPGRNSYNEQFF. The complete variable domain, with remaining parts taken from reference TRBV9 and TRBJ2-1, reads DSGVTQTPKHLITATGQRVTLRCSPRSGDLSVYWYQQSLDQGLQFLIQYYNGEERAKGNILERFSAQQFPDLHSELNLSSLELGDSALYFCASSLPGRNSYNEQFFGPGTRLTVL.

This clone was detected once. This rearrangement joins TRBV6-2 or TRBV6-3 to TRBJ1-5; no firm D call. The V gene lost 0 bases and the J gene lost 6 bases, with 3 bases spanning the gap. CDR3 length equals 12 residues. Germline V gene sequence: CDR1 MNHEY, CDR2 SVGEGT. The CDR3 region is CASSYSFQPQHF. The CDR3 DNA reads as TGTGCCAGCAGTTACTCGTTTCAGCCCCAGCATTTT.

V usage is TRBV10-2 and J usage is TRBJ1-1; unclear D gene. V was pared by 4 bases and J by 1 base, with 4 bases between. This CDR3 is built from 12 residues. From germline, CDR1 is WSHSY and CDR2 SAAADI. CDR3 protein: CASSVGNTEAFF. CDR3 DNA: TGCGCCAGCAGTGTGGGGAACACTGAAGCTTTCTTT.

The chain employs TRBV18 and TRBJ1-4, with unresolved D. Trimming stripped 3 bases from V and 7 bases from J, with 6 bases between. Germline values: CDR1 KGHSH, CDR2 LQKENI. CDR3 length equals 12 residues. This chain's CDR3 is CASSPLGEKLFF. CDR3 coding DNA: TGTGCCAGCTCACCCTTGGGTGAAAAACTGTTTTTT.

The chain couples TRBV11-3 to TRBJ2-7, with TRBD1 identical over 7 bases. From germline, CDR1 is SGHNT and CDR2 YENEEA. The length of the CDR3 is 14 residues. Unmatched junction bases numbered 7, after V lost 5 bases and J lost 3 bases. The CDR3 region is CASSPSDRDYEQYF. CDR3 DNA: TGTGCCAGCAGCCCATCAGACAGGGACTACGAGCAGTACTTC.

V is TRBV30 and J is TRBJ1-1, with a possible D match to TRBD1 (5 bases). The CDR3 is made up of 12 amino acids. Germline V gives CDR1 GTSNPN, CDR2 SVGIG (reference sequence). V was shortened by 0 bases and J by 6 bases, with 8 bases between the two germline ends. The CDR3 sequence: CAWSVRGPEAFF. The CDR3 coding sequence is TGTGCCTGGAGTGTACGGGGCCCTGAAGCTTTCTTT.

J is TRBJ2-1 and V is TRBV29-1; D gene unclear. Germline V CDR1 and CDR2: SQVTM, ANQGSEA. The CDR3 is 12 residues long. CDR3 residues: CKTVSSYNEQFF. CDR3 DNA sequence: TGCAAGACGGTGAGCTCCTACAATGAGCAGTTCTTC.

This chain links TRBV6-5 with TRBJ2-7; no clear D gene. Trimming cost V 6 bases and J 3 bases, with 12 bases left between them. The CDR3 runs 13 residues. Germline lookup yields CDR1 MNHEY and CDR2 SVGAGI. In DNA, the CDR3 is TGTGCCAGCAGCTACAATGTGTTCTACGAGCAGTACTTC. It specifies CASSYNVFYEQYF.

The chain uses TRBV4-3 and TRBJ2-7, with 10 bases matching TRBD1. V lost 1 base, J lost 1 base, and 4 bases stayed unmatched. The CDR3 contains 16 residues. Germline CDR1 is LGHNA and CDR2 is YSLEER. The CDR3 DNA sequence: TGCGCCAGCAGCCAAGCCCGGGACAGGGGATCCTACGAGCAGTACTTC. It codes for CASSQARDRGSYEQYF.